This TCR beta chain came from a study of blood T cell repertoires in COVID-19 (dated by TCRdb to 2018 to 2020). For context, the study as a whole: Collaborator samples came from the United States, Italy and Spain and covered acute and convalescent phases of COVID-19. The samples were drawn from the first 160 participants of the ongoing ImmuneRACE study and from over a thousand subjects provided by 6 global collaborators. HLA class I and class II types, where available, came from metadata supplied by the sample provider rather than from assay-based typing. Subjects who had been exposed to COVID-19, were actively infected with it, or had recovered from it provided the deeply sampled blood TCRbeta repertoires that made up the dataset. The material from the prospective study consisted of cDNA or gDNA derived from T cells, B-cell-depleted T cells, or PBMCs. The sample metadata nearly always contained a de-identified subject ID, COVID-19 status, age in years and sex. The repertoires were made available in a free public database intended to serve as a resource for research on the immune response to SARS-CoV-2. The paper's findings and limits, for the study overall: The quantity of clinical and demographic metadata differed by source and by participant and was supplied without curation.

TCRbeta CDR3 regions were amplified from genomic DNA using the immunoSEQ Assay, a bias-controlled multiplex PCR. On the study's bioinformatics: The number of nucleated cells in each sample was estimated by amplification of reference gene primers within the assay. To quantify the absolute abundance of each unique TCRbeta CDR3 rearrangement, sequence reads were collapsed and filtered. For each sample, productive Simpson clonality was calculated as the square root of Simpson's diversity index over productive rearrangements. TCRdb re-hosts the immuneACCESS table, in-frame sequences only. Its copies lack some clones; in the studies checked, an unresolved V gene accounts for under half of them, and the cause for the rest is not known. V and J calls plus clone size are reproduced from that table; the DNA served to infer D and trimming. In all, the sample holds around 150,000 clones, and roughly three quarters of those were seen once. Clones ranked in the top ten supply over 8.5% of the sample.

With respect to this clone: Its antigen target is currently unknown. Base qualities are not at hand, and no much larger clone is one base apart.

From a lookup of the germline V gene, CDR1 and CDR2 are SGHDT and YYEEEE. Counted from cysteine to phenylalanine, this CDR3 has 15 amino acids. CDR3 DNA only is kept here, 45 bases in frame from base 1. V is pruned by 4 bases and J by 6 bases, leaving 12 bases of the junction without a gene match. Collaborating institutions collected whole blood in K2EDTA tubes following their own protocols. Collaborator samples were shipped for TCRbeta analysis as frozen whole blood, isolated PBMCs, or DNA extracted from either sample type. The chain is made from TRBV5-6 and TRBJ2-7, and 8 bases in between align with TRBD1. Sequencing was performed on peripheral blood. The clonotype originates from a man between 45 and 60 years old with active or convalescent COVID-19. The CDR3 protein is CASSNSGRGRFEQYF. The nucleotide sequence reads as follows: TGTGCCAGCAGCAATTCCGGCAGGGGGCGGTTCGAGCAGTACTTC.